This T cell receptor (beta chain) was recorded in a study of blood T cell repertoires in COVID-19 (dated by TCRdb to about 2020). The study in broad terms: The collaborator samples originated in the United States, Italy and Spain and spanned the acute and convalescent phases of COVID-19. The dataset comprised deeply sampled blood TCRbeta repertoires from subjects exposed to, actively infected with, or recovered from COVID-19. A freely available public database, intended as a resource for researchers studying the immune response to SARS-CoV-2, is where the repertoires were released. The sample metadata nearly always contained a de-identified subject ID, COVID-19 status, age in years and sex. The material from the prospective study consisted of cDNA or gDNA derived from T cells, B-cell-depleted T cells, or PBMCs. The samples were drawn from the first 160 participants of the ongoing ImmuneRACE study and from 1,254 subjects provided by 6 global collaborators. Where available, HLA class I and class II types were taken from metadata supplied by the sample provider and were not determined by assay-based typing. The research as a whole found: The amount of clinical and demographic metadata varied by source and participant and was provided uncurated.

From a lookup of the germline V gene (reference sequence), CDR1 and CDR2 are SGHAT and FQDESV. V and J are truncated by 2 bases and 4 bases respectively, leaving an intervening sequence of 16 bases. Including cysteine and phenylalanine, the CDR3 has 16 amino acids. Kept here is only the CDR3 DNA, which spans 48 bases and is read in frame from base 1. Each collaborating institution followed its own protocols to collect whole blood in K2EDTA tubes. For TCRbeta analysis, collaborator samples were shipped as frozen whole blood, as isolated PBMCs, or as DNA extracted from either sample type. TCRbeta CDR3 regions were amplified from genomic DNA using the immunoSEQ Assay, a bias-controlled multiplex PCR. Regarding the original processing steps: The number of nucleated cells in each sample was estimated from the amplification of reference gene primers within the assay. Sequence reads were collapsed and filtered to measure the absolute abundance of every unique TCRbeta CDR3 rearrangement. For each sample, productive Simpson clonality was calculated as the square root of Simpson's diversity index over productive rearrangements. Entries here come from immuneACCESS through TCRdb and include only in-frame sequences with V and J called. Some clones fail to appear in such tables; in the studies checked, an unresolved V gene covers under half of the shortfall, and the cause of the remainder is unknown. The V and J calls and clone size come from that table; D and trimming were worked out from the DNA. For this sample the table gives some 120,000 clones, of which 90% were detected only once. Together, the top ten hold about 1.9% of the sample.

With regard to this clone: The antigen this receptor binds is unknown. The input lacks base qualities; no much larger clone sits a single base away.

What was sequenced was peripheral blood. Recombination linked TRBV11-1 to TRBJ2-3; a tentative D call is TRBD1 (5 bases match). The sequence derives from a human donor with active COVID-19. The donor label of this sample is uncertain. The DNA sequence is given as TGTGCCAGCAGCTTATCCAACAGGCCTTTGGCAGATACGCAGTATTTT. This codes for CASSLSNRPLADTQYF.